This T cell receptor beta chain is from a study of blood T cell repertoires in COVID-19. Germline V gives CDR1 MDHEN, CDR2 SYDVKM. The length of the CDR3 is 16 residues. Trimming removed 5 bases from V and 7 bases from J; junction bases left unmatched: 11. This clone was seen only once. Assay used: immunoSEQ multiplex PCR; TCRdb lists only in-frame clones, some missing. This repertoire shows roughly 300,000 clones, 80% to 90% found once; its top ten account for roughly a tenth. This TCR came from a woman younger than 35 who had recovered from COVID-19. The sample consisted of PBMCs or T cells enriched from blood (not recorded which). V gene TRBV28 combines with J gene TRBJ2-1, with 10 bases fitting TRBD1. For the CDR3, the DNA is TGTGCCAGCAGTCCCGCGGGGACAGGGGCGGTAAATGAGCAGTTCTTC. Protein product: CASSPAGTGAVNEQFF.